The present TCR beta chain was sequenced within a study of cytomegalovirus exposure and HLA in healthy donors. The primer mix had 60 Vbeta and 13 Jbeta primers. Assay used: immunoSEQ multiplex PCR; TCRdb lists only in-frame clones, some missing. Of about 190,000 clones listed, around 79% are singletons. Deletions cut 4 bases from V and 4 bases from J, with 9 bases between. CDR1 MNHEY and CDR2 SVGAGI come from the germline V gene. The CDR3 contains 13 residues. The chain has TRBV6-5 and TRBJ2-3; D gene uncertain. The receptor was isolated from a woman aged 18 to 35 in good health and CMV-seronegative. Sequenced input: PBMCs. CDR3 bases: TGTGCCAGCAGTTCCCTAAAGCCAGATACGCAGTATTTT. It yields the protein CASSSLKPDTQYF.